Shown below are 30 T cell receptor beta chains from a single sample sequenced in a study of post-analysis software for immune sequencing data. Study findings and constraints: Compared with controls, patients had more of about five TRBV segments, including TRBV5-6, TRBV5-1 and TRBV20-1.

What these receptors recognize is not known. Built from TCR beta cDNA, the libraries had unique molecular identifiers in them. MiXCR, run by TCRdb on the PCR reads, gives a single entry per CDR3 protein. Of approximately 440,000 distinct CDR3 sequences in the sample, around 40% were seen once. The sequenced sample consisted of blood. The receptors were gathered from a girl between 5 and 17 years old with multiple sclerosis.

The chain employs TRBV11-2 and TRBJ2-3; D assignment may be TRBD1 or TRBD2 (5 bases each). CDR1 is SGHAT and CDR2 is FQNNGV in the germline V gene. This CDR3 spans 15 amino acids. The germline V and J ends were trimmed by 5 bases and 7 bases, with 19 bases remaining between them. CDR3 in DNA: TGTGCCAGCAGCCTAATGGGGGATAGGATAAATACGCAGTATTTT. Protein: CASSLMGDRINTQYF.

This chain links TRBV12-3 or TRBV12-4 with TRBJ2-1; 8 nucleotides line up with TRBD1. The trim removed 6 bases at V and 12 bases at J, leaving 10 bases unmatched. The CDR3 contains 13 residues. CDR3 bases: TGTGCCAGCAGCCCACCCGGACAGGGAGGGCAGTTCTTC. Protein sequence: CASSPPGQGGQFF.

The chain joins TRBV5-1 to TRBJ1-1; D is possibly TRBD1 (5 bases). Trimming stripped 0 bases from V and 1 base from J, with 10 bases between. The CDR3 runs 15 residues. Germline lookup yields CDR1 SGHRS and CDR2 YFSETQ. In nucleotides, the CDR3 is TGCGCCAGCAGCTTGGGTGACAGTTCGAACACTGAAGCTTTCTTT. It codes for CASSLGDSSNTEAFF.

V usage is TRBV7-9 and J usage is TRBJ1-2; a possible D gene is TRBD1 (5 bases). The CDR3 has 16 residues. V was pared by 5 bases and J by 3 bases, with 19 bases between. The germline V gene has CDR1 SEHNR and CDR2 FQNEAQ (reference sequence). This chain's CDR3 is CASSKRSDLGDYGYTF. The CDR3, as DNA: TGTGCCAGCAGCAAACGGTCCGACTTAGGGGACTATGGCTACACCTTC.

This clonotype was observed a handful of times. The J gene is TRBJ1-6, the V gene TRBV27, with 7 bases aligning to TRBD1. The CDR3 has 15 residues. V gave up 4 bases and J gave up 6 bases; unmatched junction bases: 6. Germline loops: CDR1 MNHEY, CDR2 SMNVEV (reference sequence). This CDR3 reads CASSSWDRPNSPLHF. The CDR3, as DNA: TGTGCCAGCAGTTCCTGGGACAGACCTAATTCACCCCTCCACTTT.

V usage is TRBV28 and J usage is TRBJ2-7; a possible D gene is TRBD2 (5 bases). The germline V and J ends were trimmed by 1 base and 0 bases, with 31 bases remaining between them. Germline values: CDR1 MDHEN, CDR2 SYDVKM. CDR3 size: 22 residues. The CDR3 bases are TGTGCCAGCAGTTTATCGGGTCTAACCCCCATCCTAAGAGGGAACCTCTCCTACGAGCAGTACTTC. Its translation is CASSLSGLTPILRGNLSYEQYF. Looking up the rest from reference TRBV28 and TRBJ2-7 gives the full variable domain: DVKVTQSSRYLVKRTGEKVFLECVQDMDHENMFWYRQDPGLGLRLIYFSYDVKMKEKGDIPEGYSVSREKKERFSLILESASTNQTSMYLCASSLSGLTPILRGNLSYEQYFGPGTRLTVT.

The chain employs TRBV7-2 and TRBJ2-4; maybe TRBD2 (6 bases). The CDR3 spans 14 residues. Germline V gene data show CDR1 as SGHTA and CDR2 as FQGNSA. With 5 bases removed from V and 8 bases from J, the gap between germline ends came to 16 bases. The CDR3 protein is CASSPSPREDIQYF. The DNA for the CDR3 is TGTGCCAGCAGCCCCAGCCCCAGGGAGGACATTCAGTACTTC.

This clonotype was seen repeatedly, ten times or more. This chain uses TRBV6-5 with TRBJ1-5, with D unclear. This CDR3 is 14 amino acids long. Germline-derived CDR1 and CDR2 are MNHEY and SVGAGI. Between the trimmed V and J ends, which lost 6 bases and 4 bases, there was a span of 13 bases. CDR3 in DNA: TGTGCCAGCAGGCAGGAGGGTAGGAATCAGCCCCAGCATTTT. Translating gives CASRQEGRNQPQHF.

At least ten counts were recorded for this clonotype. V gene TRBV12-3 or TRBV12-4 combines with J gene TRBJ1-4, with TRBD1 identical over 9 bases. The CDR3 consists of 15 residues. The V and J ends lost 5 bases and 6 bases, in that order; junction bases with no gene match: 7. The CDR3 sequence: CASSAYRGLDEKLFF. The CDR3 nucleotides are TGTGCCAGCAGTGCCTACAGGGGGCTGGATGAAAAACTGTTTTTT.

This clonotype was seen a handful of times. The chain joins TRBV20-1 to TRBJ2-4, with 7 nucleotides matching TRBD1. V shed 4 bases, J shed 6 bases, and the junction held 6 bases outside the gene matches. The germline CDR1 and CDR2 sequences are DFQATT and SNEGSKA (reference sequence). The CDR3 is made up of 13 amino acids. CDR3 region: CSATGTAGNIQYF. The CDR3 DNA reads TGCAGTGCTACCGGGACAGCTGGAAACATTCAGTACTTC.

This clonotype has more than one count but fewer than ten. This rearrangement joins TRBV7-9 to TRBJ2-7; D is ambiguous. The CDR3 extends over 14 amino acids. Germline V lookup: CDR1 SEHNR, CDR2 FQNEAQ (reference sequence). V lost 5 bases and J lost 0, with 11 bases in between. The CDR3, as DNA: TGTGCCAGCAGCCCGCTGGAGAGCTCCTACGAGCAGTACTTC. Translation gives CASSPLESSYEQYF.

This clonotype was observed once. This chain joins TRBV27 and TRBJ2-7, with D perhaps matching TRBD1 (5 bases). V was trimmed by 2 bases and J by 2 bases, leaving 10 bases between them. The germline CDR1 and CDR2 sequences are MNHEY and SMNVEV (reference sequence). The CDR3 consists of 14 residues. For the CDR3, the DNA is TGTGCCAGCAGTTTAATGGGCAGGGCCTACGAGCAGTACTTC. This codes for CASSLMGRAYEQYF.

Regarding this clonotype: A clone one base away is much larger, so this may be a read error. The chain joins TRBV5-1 to TRBJ2-7; D may be TRBD2 (6 bases). V lost 4 bases to trimming and J lost 0 bases, with 17 bases between them. This CDR3 comprises 16 residues. CDR1 is SGHRS, CDR2 YFSETQ, per germline. CDR3 region: CASSIASAGSSYEQYF. The CDR3 DNA sequence: TGCGCCAGCAGCATTGCTAGCGCGGGAAGCTCCTACGAGCAGTACTTC.

V gene TRBV20-1 combines with J gene TRBJ1-6; TRBD1 matches at 7 bases. Per the germline V gene, CDR1 is DFQATT and CDR2 is SNEGSKA (reference sequence). This CDR3 region has 13 residues. V shed 4 bases, J shed 6 bases, and the junction held 3 bases outside the gene matches. For the CDR3, the DNA is TGCAGTGCTATTTCAGGGGGTAATTCACCCCTCCACTTT. This encodes CSAISGGNSPLHF.

As regards this clonotype: A much larger clone lies one base from this, so it may be a read error. The gene calls are TRBV5-1 and TRBJ2-5, with 10 bases fitting TRBD2. The CDR3 is 14 amino acids. CDR1 and CDR2 from the germline V gene are SGHRS and YFSETQ. The trim removed 7 bases at V and 11 bases at J, leaving 14 bases unmatched. CDR3 loop: CASAKAGGYNEQYF. CDR3 nucleotides: TGCGCCAGCGCCAAAGCGGGAGGGTACAATGAGCAGTACTTC.

This clonotype has more than one count but fewer than ten. The rearrangement uses TRBV12-3 or TRBV12-4 and TRBJ2-1, with 8 bases matching TRBD2. The CDR3 spans 17 residues. V lost 1 base, J lost 0 bases, and 5 bases stayed unmatched. DNA for the CDR3: TGTGCCAGCAGTTTAGGAGCGGGAGATATCTCCTACAATGAGCAGTTCTTC. This codes for CASSLGAGDISYNEQFF.

The V call is TRBV2, the J call TRBJ1-4, with D possibly TRBD1 on 5 matching bases. This CDR3 has 15 amino acids. V was cut by 4 bases and J by 1 base, with 10 bases left in between. Germline values: CDR1 SNHLY, CDR2 FYNNEI. The CDR3, as DNA: TGTGCCAGCAGTGCCACGGGGGGAACTAATGAAAAACTGTTTTTT. Its protein product is CASSATGGTNEKLFF. The variable domain in full, with the rest retrieved from reference TRBV2 and TRBJ1-4, is EPEVTQTPSHQVTQMGQEVILRCVPISNHLYFYWYRQILGQKVEFLVSFYNNEISEKSEIFDDQFSVERPDGSNFTLKIRSTKLEDSAMYFCASSATGGTNEKLFFGSGTQLSVL.

This clonotype has only a few counts. This chain uses TRBV7-9 with TRBJ2-7; TRBD2 is a possible D gene (5 bases). V was cut by 6 bases and J by 1 base, with 13 bases left in between. CDR3 size: 14 residues. Per the germline V gene, CDR1 is SEHNR and CDR2 is FQNEAQ (reference sequence). The CDR3 sequence: CASRPSRFSYEQYF. CDR3 nucleotides: TGTGCCAGCAGGCCTAGCCGGTTTTCCTACGAGCAGTACTTC.

The CDR3: CATSRVVSYSEQYF. DNA for the CDR3: TGTGCCACCAGCAGAGTTGTCTCGTACAGTGAGCAGTACTTC. The chain combines TRBV15 with TRBJ2-5; D unresolved. Per the germline V gene, CDR1 is LNHNV and CDR2 is YYDKDF (reference sequence). V shed 1 base and J shed 11 bases, with 17 bases lying between them. The CDR3 totals 14 residues.

CDR3 in DNA: TGTGCCAGCTCTTCCTCTCTTGGTCCGAATGAGCAGTTCTTC. As protein: CASSSSLGPNEQFF. The V gene is TRBV18, the J gene TRBJ2-1; D is unresolved. The V gene lost 6 bases and the J gene lost 7 bases, with 16 bases spanning the gap. The CDR3 length is 14 residues. The germline V gene encodes CDR1 KGHSH and CDR2 LQKENI. Based on the CDR3 plus reference TRBV18 and TRBJ2-1, the full variable domain is NAGVMQNPRHLVRRRGQEARLRCSPMKGHSHVYWYRQLPEEGLKFMVYLQKENIIDESGMPKERFSAEFPKEGPSILRIQQVVRGDSAAYFCASSSSLGPNEQFFGPGTRLTVL.

The chain joins TRBV7-3 to TRBJ2-7; TRBD1 aligns across 7 bases. Judging by the DNA end, TRBJ2-4 fits better; the J call may be wrong. Looked up from germline, CDR1 is SGHTA and CDR2 is FQGTGA. The CDR3 runs 17 residues. CDR3 bases: TGTGCCAGCAGCTTAATGGCCTCCACAGGGGACGAAAACATTCAGTACTTC. It yields the protein CASSLMASTGDENIQYF.

The sample holds a few counts of this clonotype. V gene TRBV7-8 combines with J gene TRBJ2-3; D is tentatively TRBD1 or TRBD2 (5 bases each). The CDR3 sequence is 15 residues long. In germline, CDR1 is SGHVS, CDR2 FQNEAQ. Trimming took 4 bases from V and 2 from J, leaving 13 bases between them. The DNA of the CDR3 is TGTGCCAGCAGCTCAGTGGGACGGTTCACAGATACGCAGTATTTT. It is translated as CASSSVGRFTDTQYF. The full variable domain, its missing parts supplied by reference TRBV7-8 and TRBJ2-3, is GAGVSQSPRYKVAKRGQDVALRCDPISGHVSLFWYQQALGQGPEFLTYFQNEAQLDKSGLPSDRFFAERPEGSVSTLKIQRTQQEDSAVYLCASSSVGRFTDTQYFGPGTRLTVL.

The gene calls are TRBV12-3 or TRBV12-4 and TRBJ2-7; 7 nucleotides match TRBD2. This CDR3 has 18 residues. The trim removed 0 bases at V and 0 bases at J, leaving 11 bases unmatched. As DNA, the CDR3 is TGTGCCAGCAGTTTAGCGATCGGGGTAGCGGGTCACTCCTACGAGCAGTACTTC. Encoded protein: CASSLAIGVAGHSYEQYF.

This chain joins TRBV12-3 or TRBV12-4 and TRBJ2-3, with 10 bases fitting TRBD2. The CDR3 runs 16 residues. V was pared by 7 bases and J by 1 base, with 8 bases of the junction left unmatched. CDR3: CASTIGLAGGTDTQYF. CDR3 nucleotides: TGTGCCAGCACCATCGGGCTAGCGGGGGGCACAGATACGCAGTATTTT.

CDR3 nucleotide sequence: TGTGCCAGCAAAGGGTCAATTGAAGCTTTCTTT. Its translation: CASKGSIEAFF. The V and J genes are TRBV27 and TRBJ1-1; no definite D call. Deletions cut 7 bases from V and 7 bases from J, with 10 bases between. The germline V gene has CDR1 MNHEY and CDR2 SMNVEV (reference sequence). The CDR3 is 11 amino acids.

This clonotype was detected only a few times. The rearrangement links TRBV4-1 to TRBJ2-1, with 9 bases matching TRBD1. CDR3 length: 13 amino acids. Germline lookup yields CDR1 MGHRA and CDR2 YSYEKL. J gave up 13 bases and V 2 bases, and 6 bases lay outside the gene matches. The CDR3 sequence: CASSQPTGGDQFF. The CDR3 DNA reads as TGCGCCAGCAGCCAACCGACAGGGGGGGATCAGTTCTTC.

The chain uses TRBV5-1 and TRBJ1-2; 10 nucleotides line up with TRBD1. The J segment lost 8 bases and the V segment lost 3 bases, leaving 13 bases of the junction unmatched. Germline V gene data show CDR1 as SGHRS and CDR2 as YFSETQ. This CDR3 is built from 16 residues. The CDR3 sequence: CASSSGPGDRGRGYTF. The CDR3 DNA sequence: TGCGCCAGCAGCTCGGGGCCCGGGGACAGGGGTCGCGGCTACACCTTC.

This clonotype was seen a handful of times. The chain links TRBV20-1 to TRBJ2-1; a possible D gene is TRBD2 (5 bases). Trimming shortened V by 8 bases and J by 1 base, and 18 bases separated the two germline ends. The germline CDR1 and CDR2 sequences are DFQATT and SNEGSKA (reference sequence). This CDR3 spans 15 amino acids. Written as DNA, the CDR3 is TGCAGTTCGAATGATCCGGGGAGTTCCTACAATGAGCAGTTCTTC. Its protein is CSSNDPGSSYNEQFF.

This clonotype occurred a few times. The V and J genes are TRBV4-2 and TRBJ2-1, with TRBD2 identical over 10 bases. V lost 4 bases, J lost 8 bases, and 14 bases stayed unmatched. This CDR3 has 17 amino acids. Germline CDR1 reads LGHNA; CDR2 reads YNFKEQ. As DNA, the CDR3 is TGTGCCAGCAGCCGTGGGCCCGGGACTAGCGTCACGGATGAGCAGTTCTTC. This sequence encodes CASSRGPGTSVTDEQFF.

The V call is TRBV29-1, the J call TRBJ2-3, with unresolved D. The germline CDR1 and CDR2 sequences are SQVTM and ANQGSEA. The CDR3 covers 13 residues. The CDR3 bases are TGCAGTTCGGCGGTTGCGAGCACAGATACGCAGTATTTT. Amino acids: CSSAVASTDTQYF.